These T cell receptor beta chains were read from a single sample in a study of blood T cell repertoires in COVID-19. Clones were sequenced by immunoSEQ multiplex PCR, and TCRdb holds only the in-frame ones, with some missing. The sample has 100,000 to 150,000 clones; around four fifths are singletons. What was sequenced was peripheral blood. The source is a human donor in a cohort sampled during active COVID-19. The CDR3 runs from the conserved cysteine through the conserved F or W. A D gene is named only where the DNA matches it firmly. Only some rows state a clone size, as once, few, many or a class for expanded clones.

abundance: NA
v_gene: TRBV28
j_gene: TRBJ1-3
d_gene: TRBD1
CDR3nt: TGTGCCAGCAGTTCCCGGACAGGTCGGCCCACTTTT
CDR3aa: CASSSRTGRPTF

abundance: NA
v_gene: TRBV18
j_gene: TRBJ2-1
d_gene: TRBD2
CDR3nt: TGTGCCAGCTCCCTCAGGGGCCTAGCGGGCTACAATGAGCAGTTCTTC
CDR3aa: CASSLRGLAGYNEQFF

abundance: NA
v_gene: TRBV7-8
j_gene: TRBJ1-2
d_gene: NA
CDR3nt: TGTGCCAGCAGCTTAGTCGCGGGGGCTGGCTACACCTTC
CDR3aa: CASSLVAGAGYTF

abundance: few
v_gene: TRBV3-1/TRBV3-2
j_gene: TRBJ1-1
d_gene: NA
CDR3nt: TGTGCCAGCAGACAACCCGAGGGGAACACTGAAGCTTTCTTT
CDR3aa: CASRQPEGNTEAFF

abundance: NA
v_gene: TRBV7-2
j_gene: TRBJ1-2
d_gene: TRBD1
CDR3nt: TGTGCCAGCAGCTGGGACAGAAACCCGAACTATGGCTACACCTTC
CDR3aa: CASSWDRNPNYGYTF

abundance: NA
v_gene: TRBV27
j_gene: TRBJ2-7
d_gene: TRBD2
CDR3nt: TGTGCCAGCAGTTCGGGACTAGCGGCCGGCGAGCAGTACTTC
CDR3aa: CASSSGLAAGEQYF

abundance: NA
v_gene: TRBV6-2/TRBV6-3
j_gene: TRBJ1-1
d_gene: NA
CDR3nt: TGTGCCAGCAGTCCAGCGGGGGCGCGAATCGGAGCTTTCTTT
CDR3aa: CASSPAGARIGAFF

abundance: NA
v_gene: TRBV30
j_gene: TRBJ1-6
d_gene: TRBD1
CDR3nt: TGTGCCTGGAGTCGGGACAGGGGTAATTCACCCCTCCACTTT
CDR3aa: CAWSRDRGNSPLHF

abundance: once
v_gene: TRBV7-2
j_gene: TRBJ1-1
d_gene: NA
CDR3nt: TGTGCCAGCAGCTTATTCAGGGGCACTGAAGCTTTCTTT
CDR3aa: CASSLFRGTEAFF

abundance: NA
v_gene: TRBV4-2
j_gene: TRBJ2-2
d_gene: NA
CDR3nt: TGTGCCAGCAGCCAATACGGGACACTGAACACCGGGGAGCTGTTTTTT
CDR3aa: CASSQYGTLNTGELFF

abundance: NA
v_gene: TRBV5-1
j_gene: TRBJ2-1
d_gene: TRBD1
CDR3nt: TGCGCCAGCAGCCTGACAGGGGGCCCGGAGGATGAGCAGTTCTTC
CDR3aa: CASSLTGGPEDEQFF

abundance: NA
v_gene: TRBV6-5
j_gene: TRBJ2-3
d_gene: TRBD1
CDR3nt: TGTGCCAGCACTACGACAGGGGACACGCAGTATTTT
CDR3aa: CASTTTGDTQYF

abundance: NA
v_gene: TRBV9
j_gene: TRBJ2-5
d_gene: TRBD1
CDR3nt: TGTGCCAGCAGCGCGAGGGGACAGGGGGCTCAAGAGACCCAGTACTTC
CDR3aa: CASSARGQGAQETQYF

abundance: NA
v_gene: TRBV18
j_gene: TRBJ1-5
d_gene: NA
CDR3nt: TGTGCCAGCTCACCAGGACACAATCAGCCCCAGCATTTT
CDR3aa: CASSPGHNQPQHF

abundance: NA
v_gene: TRBV2
j_gene: TRBJ2-3
d_gene: NA
CDR3nt: TGTGCCAGCAGCTACAGGTCTAGCACAGATACGCAGTATTTT
CDR3aa: CASSYRSSTDTQYF

abundance: NA
v_gene: TRBV18
j_gene: TRBJ1-1
d_gene: NA
CDR3nt: TGTGCCAGCTCACCATCCGGACTGCTGAACACTGAAGCTTTCTTT
CDR3aa: CASSPSGLLNTEAFF

abundance: NA
v_gene: TRBV28
j_gene: TRBJ2-4
d_gene: TRBD1
CDR3nt: TGTGCCAGCAGCCGTACGGGACAGGCCAAAAACATTCAGTACTTC
CDR3aa: CASSRTGQAKNIQYF

abundance: NA
v_gene: TRBV6-6
j_gene: TRBJ2-3
d_gene: TRBD1
CDR3nt: TGTGCCAGCAGCCAATACAGGGGTGCCCCAGATACGCAGTATTTT
CDR3aa: CASSQYRGAPDTQYF

abundance: NA
v_gene: TRBV5-1
j_gene: TRBJ2-5
d_gene: TRBD1
CDR3nt: TGCGCCAGCAGCATACTGACAGGGCCGAGAGAGACCCAGTACTTC
CDR3aa: CASSILTGPRETQYF

abundance: NA
v_gene: TRBV5-1
j_gene: TRBJ1-1
d_gene: TRBD1
CDR3nt: TGCGCCAGCAGCCGGGACAGGGTAGACGCTGAAGCTTTCTTT
CDR3aa: CASSRDRVDAEAFF

abundance: NA
v_gene: TRBV3-1/TRBV3-2
j_gene: TRBJ2-3
d_gene: NA
CDR3nt: TGTGCCAGCAGCCTTGAGGGGGGGCCTTCAGATACGCAGTATTTT
CDR3aa: CASSLEGGPSDTQYF

abundance: NA
v_gene: TRBV5-1
j_gene: TRBJ1-1
d_gene: NA
CDR3nt: TGCGCCAGCAGCTTGGAGCCAGGGCCTGGGGAAGCTTTCTTT
CDR3aa: CASSLEPGPGEAFF

abundance: NA
v_gene: TRBV6-5
j_gene: TRBJ2-2
d_gene: TRBD2
CDR3nt: TGTGCCAGTCGTATAAGAGCGGGGGGGCGCGGGGAGCTGTTTTTT
CDR3aa: CASRIRAGGRGELFF

abundance: NA
v_gene: TRBV11-2
j_gene: TRBJ2-5
d_gene: TRBD1
CDR3nt: TGTGCCAGCAGCTTGGACAGGGGAAGGGAGACCCAGTACTTC
CDR3aa: CASSLDRGRETQYF

abundance: once
v_gene: TRBV28
j_gene: TRBJ1-2
d_gene: TRBD1
CDR3nt: TGTGCCATCCCTCACCGGACAGGGGGCTACACCTTC
CDR3aa: CAIPHRTGGYTF

abundance: NA
v_gene: TRBV28
j_gene: TRBJ2-7
d_gene: NA
CDR3nt: TGTGCCAGCAGAAAACACGGGGAGCAGTACTTC
CDR3aa: CASRKHGEQYF

abundance: NA
v_gene: TRBV10-3
j_gene: TRBJ1-3
d_gene: NA
CDR3nt: TGTGCCATCGGGGAGGGAGGAAACACCATATATTTT
CDR3aa: CAIGEGGNTIYF

abundance: NA
v_gene: TRBV20-1
j_gene: TRBJ1-6
d_gene: NA
CDR3nt: TGCAGTGCTAGTGACCGATTACCCGGCCGGAGCTCCTATAATTCACCCCTCCACTTT
CDR3aa: CSASDRLPGRSSYNSPLHF

abundance: NA
v_gene: TRBV6-1
j_gene: TRBJ1-5
d_gene: NA
CDR3nt: TGTGCCAGCAGTGAAGCAGGGAGTCAGCCCCAGCATTTT
CDR3aa: CASSEAGSQPQHF

abundance: NA
v_gene: TRBV28
j_gene: TRBJ1-4
d_gene: NA
CDR3nt: TGTGCCAGCAGCTCACGGGAGGGAAAAGGGAATAGGAAACTGTTTTTT
CDR3aa: CASSSREGKGNRKLFF

abundance: NA
v_gene: TRBV28
j_gene: TRBJ1-2
d_gene: NA
CDR3nt: TGTGCCAGCAGTTTACGGGGCTATGGCTACACCTTC
CDR3aa: CASSLRGYGYTF

abundance: NA
v_gene: TRBV6-2/TRBV6-3
j_gene: TRBJ1-1
d_gene: NA
CDR3nt: TGTGCCAGCAGTTATGGTTCTCGCCAGGTGAACACTGAAGCTTTCTTT
CDR3aa: CASSYGSRQVNTEAFF

abundance: few
v_gene: TRBV6-5
j_gene: TRBJ1-2
d_gene: TRBD1
CDR3nt: TGTGCCAGCAAGGCAGGGGGCGTCTATGGCTACACCTTC
CDR3aa: CASKAGGVYGYTF

abundance: NA
v_gene: TRBV4-2
j_gene: TRBJ2-1
d_gene: TRBD2
CDR3nt: TGTGCCAGCAGCCAAGGACTAGCGGGGGGGCCGGGGCACAATGAGCAGTTCTTC
CDR3aa: CASSQGLAGGPGHNEQFF

abundance: NA
v_gene: TRBV2
j_gene: TRBJ1-5
d_gene: NA
CDR3nt: TGTGCCAGCAGTGAAATGACAGCTCAGCCCCAGCATTTT
CDR3aa: CASSEMTAQPQHF

abundance: NA
v_gene: TRBV27
j_gene: TRBJ2-3
d_gene: TRBD2
CDR3nt: TGTGCCAGCAGTTTTAGCGGGAGCTCAGATACGCAGTATTTT
CDR3aa: CASSFSGSSDTQYF

abundance: NA
v_gene: TRBV14
j_gene: TRBJ1-6
d_gene: TRBD1
CDR3nt: TGTGCCAGCAGCCAAGTTGCAGGGGGCGCATCACCCCTCCACTTT
CDR3aa: CASSQVAGGASPLHF

abundance: NA
v_gene: TRBV4-3
j_gene: TRBJ1-2
d_gene: NA
CDR3nt: TGCGCCAGCAGCCAAGAACTAAGCGTCTTTGACTACACCTTC
CDR3aa: CASSQELSVFDYTF

abundance: NA
v_gene: TRBV29-1
j_gene: TRBJ2-3
d_gene: TRBD2
CDR3nt: TGCAGCTTCGTTTGGCGGGAGGATGGCACAGATACGCAGTATTTT
CDR3aa: CSFVWREDGTDTQYF

abundance: NA
v_gene: TRBV18
j_gene: TRBJ2-7
d_gene: NA
CDR3nt: TGTGCCAGCTCCCCCGCCAGAACCTACGAGCAGTACTTC
CDR3aa: CASSPARTYEQYF

abundance: NA
v_gene: TRBV27
j_gene: TRBJ2-4
d_gene: TRBD1
CDR3nt: TGTGCCAGCCGAACAGGGGCCGTGGCCAAAAACATTCAGTACTTC
CDR3aa: CASRTGAVAKNIQYF

abundance: NA
v_gene: TRBV7-2
j_gene: TRBJ1-5
d_gene: NA
CDR3nt: TGTGCCAGCAGTAACAGGGCCAGCAATCAGCCCCAGCATTTT
CDR3aa: CASSNRASNQPQHF